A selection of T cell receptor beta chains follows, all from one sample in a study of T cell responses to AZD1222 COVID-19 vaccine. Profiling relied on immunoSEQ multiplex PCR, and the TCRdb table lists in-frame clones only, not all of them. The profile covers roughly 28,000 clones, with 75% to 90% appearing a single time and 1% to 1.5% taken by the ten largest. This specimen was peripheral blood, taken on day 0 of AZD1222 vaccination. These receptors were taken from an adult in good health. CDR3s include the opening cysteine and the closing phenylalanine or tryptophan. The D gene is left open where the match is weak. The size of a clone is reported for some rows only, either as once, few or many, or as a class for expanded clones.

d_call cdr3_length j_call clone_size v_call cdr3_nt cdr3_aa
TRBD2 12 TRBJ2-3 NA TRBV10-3 TGTGCCACCGGGGGGGGAGGAGATACGCAGTATTTT CATGGGGDTQYF
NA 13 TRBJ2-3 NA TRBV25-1 TGTGCCAGCAGTAAGAACGATGCAGATACGCAGTATTTT CASSKNDADTQYF
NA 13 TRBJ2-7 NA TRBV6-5 TGTGCCAGCCAAAGGGGCCCCTCCTACGAGCAGTACTTC CASQRGPSYEQYF
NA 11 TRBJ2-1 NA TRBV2 TGTGCCACCTCCGGAGCTGGTGAGCAGTTCTTC CATSGAGEQFF
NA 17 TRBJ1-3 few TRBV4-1 TGCGCCAGCAGCCAAGGTCCAGGGACGAGCTCTGGAAACACCATATATTTT CASSQGPGTSSGNTIYF
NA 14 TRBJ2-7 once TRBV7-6 TGTGCCAGCAGCTTAGGCGTGACCCTCTACGAGCAGTACTTC CASSLGVTLYEQYF
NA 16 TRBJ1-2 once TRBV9 TGTGCCAGCAGCGTAGCCCCCCAGGGTCAAGGCTATGGCTACACCTTC CASSVAPQGQGYGYTF
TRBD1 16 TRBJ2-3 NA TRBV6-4 TGTGCCAGCAGAGAGACAGGGCAGAGGGGCACAGATACGCAGTATTTT CASRETGQRGTDTQYF
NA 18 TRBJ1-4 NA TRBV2 TGTGCCAGCAGTGTAGAAAGGACGGGGTTTAATTGGGCGGAAAAACTGTTTTTT CASSVERTGFNWAEKLFF
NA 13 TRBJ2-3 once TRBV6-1 TGTGCCAGCAGTGAGTTCATGTCAGATACGCAGTATTTT CASSEFMSDTQYF